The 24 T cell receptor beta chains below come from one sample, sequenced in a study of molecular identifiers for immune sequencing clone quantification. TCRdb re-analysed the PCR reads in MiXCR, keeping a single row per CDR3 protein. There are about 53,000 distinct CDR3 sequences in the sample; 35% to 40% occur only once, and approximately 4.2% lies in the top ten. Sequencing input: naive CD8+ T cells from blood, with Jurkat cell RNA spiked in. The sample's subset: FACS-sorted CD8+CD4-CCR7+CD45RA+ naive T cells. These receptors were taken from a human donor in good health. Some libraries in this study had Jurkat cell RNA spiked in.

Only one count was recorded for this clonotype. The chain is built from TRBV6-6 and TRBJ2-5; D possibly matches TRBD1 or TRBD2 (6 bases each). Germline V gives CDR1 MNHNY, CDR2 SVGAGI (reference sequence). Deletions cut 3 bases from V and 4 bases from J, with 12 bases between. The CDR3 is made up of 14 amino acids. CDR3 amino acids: CASSYWPGAETQYF. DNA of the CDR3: TGTGCCAGCAGTTATTGGCCGGGGGCAGAGACCCAGTACTTC.

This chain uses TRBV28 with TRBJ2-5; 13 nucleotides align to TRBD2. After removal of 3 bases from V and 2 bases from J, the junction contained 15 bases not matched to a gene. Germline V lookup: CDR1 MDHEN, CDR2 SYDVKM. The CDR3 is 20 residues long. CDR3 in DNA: TGTGCCAGCAGTTTTTGGACGGTTGGACTAGCGGGAGTTCGGCAAGAGACCCAGTACTTC. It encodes CASSFWTVGLAGVRQETQYF.

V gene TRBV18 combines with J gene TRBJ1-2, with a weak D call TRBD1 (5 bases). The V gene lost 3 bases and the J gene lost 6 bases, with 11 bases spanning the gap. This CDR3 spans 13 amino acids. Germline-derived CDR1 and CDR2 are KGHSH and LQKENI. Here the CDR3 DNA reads TGTGCCAGCTCACCCCAGGGAGGCGATGGCTACACCTTC. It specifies CASSPQGGDGYTF.

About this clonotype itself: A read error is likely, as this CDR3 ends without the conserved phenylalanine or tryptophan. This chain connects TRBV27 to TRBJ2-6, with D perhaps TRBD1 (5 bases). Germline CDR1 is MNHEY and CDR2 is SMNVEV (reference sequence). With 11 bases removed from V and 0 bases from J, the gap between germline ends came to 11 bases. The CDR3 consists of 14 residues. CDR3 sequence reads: CACGQSSGANVLTI. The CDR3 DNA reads TGTGCCTGCGGACAAAGCTCTGGGGCCAACGTCCTGACTATC.

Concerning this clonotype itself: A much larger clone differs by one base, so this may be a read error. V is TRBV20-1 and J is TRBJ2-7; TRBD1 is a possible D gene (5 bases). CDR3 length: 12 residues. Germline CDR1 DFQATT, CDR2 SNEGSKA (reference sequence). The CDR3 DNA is TGCGGTGCGAGGCCCCAGGGCTACGAGCAGTACTTC. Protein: CGARPQGYEQYF.

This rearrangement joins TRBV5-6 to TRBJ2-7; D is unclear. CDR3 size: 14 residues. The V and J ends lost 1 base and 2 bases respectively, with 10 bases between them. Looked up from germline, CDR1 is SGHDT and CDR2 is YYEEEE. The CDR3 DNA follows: TGTGCCAGCAGCTTGATGCGGAGTCCCTACGAGCAGTACTTC. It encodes CASSLMRSPYEQYF.

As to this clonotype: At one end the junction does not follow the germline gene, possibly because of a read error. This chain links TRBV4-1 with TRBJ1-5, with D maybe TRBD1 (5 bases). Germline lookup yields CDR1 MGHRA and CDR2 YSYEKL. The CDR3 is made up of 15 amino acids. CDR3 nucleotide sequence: TGCGCCAGCAGCCACGACAGCCCCAGCAAACAGCCCCAGCATTTT. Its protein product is CASSHDSPSKQPQHF.

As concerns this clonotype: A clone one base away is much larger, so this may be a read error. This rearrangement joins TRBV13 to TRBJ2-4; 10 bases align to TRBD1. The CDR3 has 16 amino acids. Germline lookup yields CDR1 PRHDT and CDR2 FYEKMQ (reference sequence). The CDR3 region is CASSPDRGRANNIQYF. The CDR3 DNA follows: TGTGCCAGCAGCCCAGACAGGGGGCGGGCCAATAACATTCAGTACTTC.

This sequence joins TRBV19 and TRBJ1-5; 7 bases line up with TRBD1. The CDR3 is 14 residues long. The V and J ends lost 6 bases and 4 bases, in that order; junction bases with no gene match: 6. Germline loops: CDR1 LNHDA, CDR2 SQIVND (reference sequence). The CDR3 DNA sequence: TGTGCCAGTAGCTGGGACAGAGGGAATCAGCCCCAGCATTTT. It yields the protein CASSWDRGNQPQHF. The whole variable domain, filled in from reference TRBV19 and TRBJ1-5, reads DGGITQSPKYLFRKEGQNVTLSCEQNLNHDAMYWYRQDPGQGLRLIYYSQIVNDFQKGDIAEGYSVSREKKESFPLTVTSAQKNPTAFYLCASSWDRGNQPQHFGDGTRLSIL.

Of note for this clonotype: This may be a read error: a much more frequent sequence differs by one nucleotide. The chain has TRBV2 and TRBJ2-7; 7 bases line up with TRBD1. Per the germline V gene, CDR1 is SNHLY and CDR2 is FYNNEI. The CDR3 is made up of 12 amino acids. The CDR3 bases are TGTGCCAGCAGGGACAGGACGTACGAGCAGGACTTC. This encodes CASRDRTYEQDF.

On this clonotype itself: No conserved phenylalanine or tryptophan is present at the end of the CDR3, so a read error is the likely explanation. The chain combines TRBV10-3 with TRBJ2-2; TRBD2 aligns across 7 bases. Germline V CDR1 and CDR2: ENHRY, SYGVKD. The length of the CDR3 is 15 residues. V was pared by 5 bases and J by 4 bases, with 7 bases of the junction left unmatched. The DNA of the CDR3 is TGTGCCATCAGTTTGGGGGGGAGTGGCACCGGGGAGCTGTTTCTT. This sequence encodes CAISLGGSGTGELFL.

The CDR3 bases are TGTGCCAGCAGCCAAGGCCCCCTAGCGGGAGGCCCCTACGAGCAGTACTTC. This translates into CASSQGPLAGGPYEQYF. V usage is TRBV28 and J usage is TRBJ2-7, with 11 bases matching TRBD2. Germline CDR1 and CDR2: MDHEN and SYDVKM. V was pared by 6 bases and J by 2 bases, with 12 bases of the junction left unmatched. The CDR3 is made up of 17 amino acids.

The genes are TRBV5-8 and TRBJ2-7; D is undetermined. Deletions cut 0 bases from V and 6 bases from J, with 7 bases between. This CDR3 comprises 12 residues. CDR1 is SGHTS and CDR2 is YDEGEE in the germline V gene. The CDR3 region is CASSLVLREQYF. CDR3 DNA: TGTGCCAGCAGCTTGGTGCTCCGCGAGCAGTACTTC. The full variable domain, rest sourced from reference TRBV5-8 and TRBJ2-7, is EAGVTQSPTHLIKTRGQQATLRCSPISGHTSVYWYQQALGLGLQFLLWYDEGEERNRGNFPPRFSGRQFPNYSSELNVNALELEDSALYLCASSLVLREQYFGPGTRLTVT.

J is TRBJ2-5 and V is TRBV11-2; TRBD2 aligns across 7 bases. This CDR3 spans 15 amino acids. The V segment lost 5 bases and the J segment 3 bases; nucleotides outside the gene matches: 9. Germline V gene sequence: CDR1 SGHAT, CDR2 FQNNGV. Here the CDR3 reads CASSPRAAGEETQYF. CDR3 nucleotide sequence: TGTGCCAGCAGCCCCCGGGCGGCGGGAGAAGAGACCCAGTACTTC.

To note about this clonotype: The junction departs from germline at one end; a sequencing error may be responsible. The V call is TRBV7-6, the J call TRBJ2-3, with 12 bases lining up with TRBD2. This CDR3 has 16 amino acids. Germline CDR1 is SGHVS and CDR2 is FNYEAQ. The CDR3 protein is CASSVAGTSGPDTQYF. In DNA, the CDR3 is TGTGCCAGCAGCGTAGCGGGGACTAGCGGGCCAGATACGCAGTATTTT.

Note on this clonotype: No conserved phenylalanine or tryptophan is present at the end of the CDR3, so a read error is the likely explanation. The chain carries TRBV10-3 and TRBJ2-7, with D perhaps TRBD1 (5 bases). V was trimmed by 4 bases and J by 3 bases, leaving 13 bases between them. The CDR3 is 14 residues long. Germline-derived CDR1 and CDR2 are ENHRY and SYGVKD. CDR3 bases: TGTGCCATCAGTGTCGAAGACAGAAGCTACGAGCAGTACTTA. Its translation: CAISVEDRSYEQYL.

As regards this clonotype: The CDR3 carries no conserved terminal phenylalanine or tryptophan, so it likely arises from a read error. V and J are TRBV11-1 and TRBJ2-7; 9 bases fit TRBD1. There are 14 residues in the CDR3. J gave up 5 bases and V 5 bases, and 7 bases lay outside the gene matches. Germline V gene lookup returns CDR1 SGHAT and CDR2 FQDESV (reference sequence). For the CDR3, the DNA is TGTGCCAGCAGCCAGGGACAGGGTTCCCACGAGCAGTACCTC. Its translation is CASSQGQGSHEQYL.

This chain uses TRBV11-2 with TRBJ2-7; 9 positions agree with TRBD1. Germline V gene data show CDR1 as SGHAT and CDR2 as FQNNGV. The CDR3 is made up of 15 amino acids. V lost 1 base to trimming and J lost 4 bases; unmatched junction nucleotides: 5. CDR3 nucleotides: TGTGCCAGCAGCTTAGTTGGGACAGGGTCTTACGAGCAGTACTTC. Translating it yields CASSLVGTGSYEQYF. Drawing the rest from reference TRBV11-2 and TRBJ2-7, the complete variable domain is EAGVAQSPRYKIIEKRQSVAFWCNPISGHATLYWYQQILGQGPKLLIQFQNNGVVDDSQLPKDRFSAERLKGVDSTLKIQPAKLEDSAVYLCASSLVGTGSYEQYFGPGTRLTVT.

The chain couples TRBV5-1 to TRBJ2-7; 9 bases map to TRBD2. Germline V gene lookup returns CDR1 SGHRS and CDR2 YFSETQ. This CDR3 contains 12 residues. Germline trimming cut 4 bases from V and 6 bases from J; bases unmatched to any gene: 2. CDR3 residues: CASSTGLAEQYF. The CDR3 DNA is TGCGCCAGCAGCACGGGACTAGCCGAGCAGTACTTC.

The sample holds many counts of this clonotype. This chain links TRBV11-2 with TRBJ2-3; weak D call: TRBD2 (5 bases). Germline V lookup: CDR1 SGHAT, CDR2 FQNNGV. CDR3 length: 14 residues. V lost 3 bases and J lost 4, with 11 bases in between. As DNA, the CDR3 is TGTGCCAGCAGCTTTCTTGACTATTCAGATACGCAGTATTTT. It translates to CASSFLDYSDTQYF. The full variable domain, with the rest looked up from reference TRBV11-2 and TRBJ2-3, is EAGVAQSPRYKIIEKRQSVAFWCNPISGHATLYWYQQILGQGPKLLIQFQNNGVVDDSQLPKDRFSAERLKGVDSTLKIQPAKLEDSAVYLCASSFLDYSDTQYFGPGTRLTVL.

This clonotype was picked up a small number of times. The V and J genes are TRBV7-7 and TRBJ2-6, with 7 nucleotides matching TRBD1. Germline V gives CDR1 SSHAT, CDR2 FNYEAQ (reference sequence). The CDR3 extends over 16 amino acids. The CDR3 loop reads CATRPNRGSGANVLTF. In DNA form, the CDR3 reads TGTGCTACCAGACCGAACAGGGGCTCTGGGGCCAACGTCCTGACTTTC. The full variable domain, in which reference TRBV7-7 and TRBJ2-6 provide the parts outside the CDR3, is GAGVSQSPRYKVTKRGQDVTLRCDPISSHATLYWYQQALGQGPEFLTYFNYEAQPDKSGLPSDRFSAERPEGSISTLTIQRTEQRDSAMYRCATRPNRGSGANVLTFGAGSRLTVL.

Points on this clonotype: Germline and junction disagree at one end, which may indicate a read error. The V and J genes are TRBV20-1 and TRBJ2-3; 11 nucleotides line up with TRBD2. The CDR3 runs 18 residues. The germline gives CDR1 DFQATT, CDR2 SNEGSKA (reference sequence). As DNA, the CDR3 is TGCAGTACTAGCTTACTAGCGGGAGCGTGGTGGGGCACAGATACGCAGTATTTT. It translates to CSTSLLAGAWWGTDTQYF.

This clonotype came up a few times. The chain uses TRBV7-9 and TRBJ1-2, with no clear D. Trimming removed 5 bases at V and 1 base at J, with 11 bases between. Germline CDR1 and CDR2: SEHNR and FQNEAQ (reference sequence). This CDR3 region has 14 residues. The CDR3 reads CASSQAHLNYGYTF. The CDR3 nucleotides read TGTGCCAGCAGCCAGGCCCACCTTAACTATGGCTACACCTTC.

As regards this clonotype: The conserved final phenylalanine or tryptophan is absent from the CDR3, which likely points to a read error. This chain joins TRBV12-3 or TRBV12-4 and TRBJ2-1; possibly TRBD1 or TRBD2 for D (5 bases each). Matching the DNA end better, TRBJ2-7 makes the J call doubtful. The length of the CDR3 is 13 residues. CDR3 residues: CASSLGPNNEQYI. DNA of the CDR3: TGTGCCAGCAGCCTGGGACCCAACAATGAGCAGTACATC.